The 21 T cell receptor beta chains listed next were all sequenced from one sample in a study of blood T cells in healthy people across ages. The second PCR ran roughly 7 to 12 cycles with a sample-barcoded 5' primer and J-beta primers. In TCRdb, the 5' RACE reads were re-called with MiXCR into one record per CDR3 protein. The sample yields around 1.5 million distinct CDR3 sequences, around 36% seen once. Sequenced: blood. The receptor set was obtained from a woman under 40 in good health.

V is TRBV4-1 and J is TRBJ1-5, with TRBD1 matching 8 bases. Germline trimming cut 3 bases from V and 0 bases from J; bases unmatched to any gene: 4. Germline lookup yields CDR1 MGHRA and CDR2 YSYEKL. The CDR3 loop spans 16 amino acids. This CDR3 is CASSHLDRGSNQPQHF. The CDR3 DNA sequence: TGCGCCAGCAGCCACCTCGACAGGGGTAGCAATCAGCCCCAGCATTTT.

The genes are TRBV7-3 and TRBJ1-5; D is unclear. The V and J ends lost 5 bases and 6 bases respectively, with 11 bases between them. CDR3 length equals 13 residues. Germline loops: CDR1 SGHTA, CDR2 FQGTGA. CDR3 sequence reads: CASSAAYGQPQHF. In nucleotides, the CDR3 is TGTGCCAGCAGCGCCGCCTACGGTCAGCCCCAGCATTTT.

The table lists this clonotype with many counts. The chain employs TRBV6-1 and TRBJ1-1; tentative D call: TRBD1 (5 bases). The V end was cut by 4 bases, the J end by 1 base, with 7 bases between. This CDR3 comprises 13 residues. The germline V gene encodes CDR1 MNHNS and CDR2 SASEGT. The CDR3 DNA reads TGTGCCAGCAGTGCAGGGTGGAACACTGAAGCTTTCTTT. Protein product: CASSAGWNTEAFF.

This clonotype occurred once. CDR3 nucleotides: TGCGCCAGCAGCTTGGCCTGGGGGACAAGTGCCTACGAGCAGTACTTC. Its protein product is CASSLAWGTSAYEQYF. The chain combines TRBV5-1 with TRBJ2-7, with a tentative D call TRBD1 (6 bases). The CDR3 contains 16 residues. V lost 0 bases and J lost 2, with 15 bases in between. Germline CDR1 is SGHRS and CDR2 is YFSETQ.

This clonotype was seen more than once but under ten times. The CDR3 nucleotides are TGTGCCAGCAGCTTAGTATTCGGCGAGAGAGGCTACGAGCAGTACTTC. Its translation is CASSLVFGERGYEQYF. The chain couples TRBV7-8 to TRBJ2-7, with D uncertain. V was clipped by 1 base and J by 3 bases, with 16 bases between them. The CDR3 runs to 16 residues. Germline V gene lookup returns CDR1 SGHVS and CDR2 FQNEAQ.

This clonotype was counted a few times. The CDR3 sequence is CASSQTPRWGPWTGELFF. CDR3 DNA sequence: TGTGCCAGCAGCCAAACCCCGCGGTGGGGGCCGTGGACCGGGGAGCTGTTTTTT. The chain employs TRBV3-1 and TRBJ2-2; the D gene is possibly TRBD1 (6 bases). Trimming stripped 2 bases from V and 5 bases from J, with 21 bases between. The CDR3 sequence is 18 residues long. The germline V gene has CDR1 LGHDT and CDR2 YNNKEL (reference sequence).

As to this clonotype: This may be a read error: a much more frequent sequence differs by one nucleotide. This rearrangement joins TRBV29-1 to TRBJ2-1, with D possibly matching TRBD1 (6 bases). From germline, CDR1 is SQVTM and CDR2 ANQGSEA. CDR3 length equals 15 residues. The V and J ends lost 4 bases and 5 bases respectively, with 18 bases between them. The CDR3, as DNA: TGCAGCGTTGCCGCACCGGGACACATCCACAATGAGCAGTTCTTC. This encodes CSVAAPGHIHNEQFF.

This clonotype has more than one count but fewer than ten. The chain couples TRBV7-3 to TRBJ2-1, with D unresolved. This CDR3 has 17 residues. The germline V and J ends were trimmed by 6 bases and 3 bases, with 21 bases remaining between them. CDR1 SGHTA and CDR2 FQGTGA come from the germline V gene. The CDR3, as DNA: TGTGCCAGCAGTCCAGCCGGGCCACTAACCGACTACAATGAGCAGTTCTTC. Its translation is CASSPAGPLTDYNEQFF. The variable domain in full, completed from reference TRBV7-3 and TRBJ2-1, reads GAGVSQTPSNKVTEKGKYVELRCDPISGHTALYWYRQSLGQGPEFLIYFQGTGAADDSGLPNDRFFAVRPEGSVSTLKIQRTERGDSAVYLCASSPAGPLTDYNEQFFGPGTRLTVL.

Note on this clonotype: With a much larger clone just one base away, this may be a read error. V and J are TRBV5-1 and TRBJ2-7, with unresolved D. CDR1 SGHRS and CDR2 YFSETQ come from the germline V gene. The length of the CDR3 is 13 residues. The CDR3 here is CASSPDGYYEHYF. The DNA for the CDR3 is TGCGCCAGCAGCCCGGACGGCTACTACGAGCACTACTTC.

This clonotype appeared a few times. The chain uses TRBV2 and TRBJ2-3; D uncertain. The CDR3 is 13 residues long. The V gene lost 7 bases and the J gene lost 4 bases, with 12 bases spanning the gap. From germline, CDR1 is SNHLY and CDR2 FYNNEI. Written as DNA, the CDR3 is TGTGCCAGCAAGGTGACGTTACCAGATACGCAGTATTTT. Amino acid sequence: CASKVTLPDTQYF.

The chain links TRBV7-2 to TRBJ1-4; D remains unclear. CDR1 and CDR2 from the germline V gene are SGHTA and FQGNSA. The CDR3 has 14 amino acids. V lost 4 bases and J lost 8, with 14 bases in between. CDR3 in amino acids: CASSSGGPWEKLFF. Written as DNA, the CDR3 is TGTGCCAGCAGCTCAGGAGGGCCCTGGGAAAAACTGTTTTTT.

There are a few counts of this clonotype. This chain uses TRBV9 with TRBJ2-7, with 9 bases that match TRBD1. After removal of 2 bases from V and 4 bases from J, the junction contained 4 bases not matched to a gene. CDR1 SGDLS and CDR2 YYNGEE come from the germline V gene. The CDR3 totals 14 residues. CDR3 sequence: CASSVGTGHYEQYF. CDR3 DNA sequence: TGTGCCAGCAGCGTGGGGACAGGGCATTACGAGCAGTACTTC.

The chain is built from TRBV15 and TRBJ1-6, with a tentative D call TRBD1 (5 bases). V dropped 5 bases and J dropped 1 base, with 12 bases sitting between them. The CDR3 runs to 16 residues. Germline lookup yields CDR1 LNHNV and CDR2 YYDKDF (reference sequence). This CDR3 reads CATSASGGSYNSPLHF. Here the CDR3 DNA reads TGTGCCACCAGCGCAAGTGGGGGATCCTATAATTCACCCCTCCACTTT.

This clonotype appeared many times. The V call is TRBV20-1, the J call TRBJ2-7; D unclear. The CDR3 runs to 13 residues. Between the trimmed V and J ends, which lost 4 bases and 4 bases, there was a span of 14 bases. Germline V lookup: CDR1 DFQATT, CDR2 SNEGSKA (reference sequence). CDR3 loop: CSATPNRNYEQYF. CDR3 coding DNA: TGCAGTGCTACCCCGAACAGAAATTACGAGCAGTACTTC.

This clonotype was seen more than once but under ten times. The gene calls are TRBV5-1 and TRBJ1-1; maybe TRBD1 (5 bases). The CDR3 extends over 14 amino acids. The V gene's germline CDR1 is SGHRS and CDR2 YFSETQ. V lost 1 base to trimming and J lost 2 bases, with 9 bases between them. The CDR3 is CASSLRQTNTEAFF. The CDR3 DNA is TGCGCCAGCAGCTTGAGACAGACTAACACTGAAGCTTTCTTT.

On this clonotype itself: It may be a read error: a sequence one base away is much more abundant. V is TRBV12-3 or TRBV12-4 and J is TRBJ2-5; 11 nucleotides line up with TRBD2. This CDR3 comprises 15 residues. For the CDR3, the DNA is TGTGCCGGCAGTTTAAGTAGCGGGAGGGGAGAGACCCAGTACTTC. It yields the protein CAGSLSSGRGETQYF.

The chain couples TRBV6-1 to TRBJ2-7; tentative D call: TRBD1 (6 bases). The CDR3 has 15 amino acids. Germline values: CDR1 MNHNS, CDR2 SASEGT. The V end lost 4 bases, the J end lost 2 bases, and 15 bases lay between the germline ends. The CDR3 region is CASSVRDNPTYEQYF. The CDR3 DNA is TGTGCCAGCAGTGTACGGGACAACCCCACCTACGAGCAGTACTTC.

This clonotype is a singleton in its sample. An end of the junction differs from the germline gene, which may be a read error. The chain combines TRBV15 with TRBJ2-1; D unresolved. The CDR3 extends over 17 amino acids. Germline CDR1 reads LNHNV; CDR2 reads YYDKDF (reference sequence). The CDR3 DNA reads TGTGCCACCAGCAGAGGTCACGGCGAGAGCTCCCACAATGAGCAGTTCTTC. Encoded protein: CATSRGHGESSHNEQFF.

This clonotype appeared a few times. V and J are TRBV28 and TRBJ2-7, with TRBD1 matching 8 bases. The CDR3 has 13 amino acids. V lost 6 bases and J lost 5; bases outside the gene matches: 6. The germline V gene encodes CDR1 MDHEN and CDR2 SYDVKM. DNA for the CDR3: TGTGCCAGCAGCCGGGACAGGACCCACGAGCAGTACTTC. This translates into CASSRDRTHEQYF.

This chain links TRBV30 with TRBJ2-6; D is undetermined. Trimming took 4 bases from V and 1 from J, leaving 14 bases between them. Germline CDR1 reads GTSNPN; CDR2 reads SVGIG (reference sequence). CDR3 length: 16 amino acids. The CDR3 bases are TGTGCCTGGAAAGGCAGCTTAGGGTCTGGGGCCAACGTCCTGACTTTC. It codes for CAWKGSLGSGANVLTF.

This clonotype was seen a few times. The CDR3, as DNA: TGTGCCAGCAGCCGACTAGCGGGGGGTGCCTACGAGCAGTACTTC. Translating it yields CASSRLAGGAYEQYF. This sequence joins TRBV6-5 and TRBJ2-7; 13 nucleotides line up with TRBD2. The V gene end was trimmed by 6 bases and the J gene end by 2 bases; junction bases not matched to a gene: 4. Germline CDR1 is MNHEY and CDR2 is SVGAGI. The CDR3 has 15 amino acids.